These T cell receptor beta chains were read from a single sample in a study of shared clonotypes between healthy human individuals. Assay: immunoSEQ multiplex PCR; the TCRdb copy retains only in-frame clones and omits some. The sample lists a few million clones, 85% to 95% occurring once. Sequenced input: naive CD4+ T cells from PBMCs. The source of these receptors is a young man in good health. Some clones in this sample may be carry-over from other donors' samples. CDR3s include the opening cysteine and the closing phenylalanine or tryptophan. Fields, in order: D gene, J gene, clone size, V gene, CDR3 protein, CDR3 DNA. A D gene is named only where the DNA matches it firmly. Rows may omit the clone size; those that give it use once, few, many or a size class.

- TRBJ1-1 few TRBV29-1 CSAHRVFDTEAFF TGCAGCGCCCACAGGGTTTTCGACACTGAAGCTTTCTTT
- TRBJ1-1 - TRBV4-1 CASSQVSVRGRFGNTEAFF TGCGCCAGCAGCCAAGTAAGCGTCCGGGGGCGCTTTGGAAACACTGAAGCTTTCTTT
- TRBJ2-5 - TRBV12-1 CASSLKREGGQETQYF TGTGCCAGCAGCTTGAAGCGGGAGGGGGGCCAAGAGACCCAGTACTTC
TRBD2 TRBJ2-2 - TRBV6-5 CASRPGLAGVELFF TGTGCCAGCAGACCCGGACTAGCCGGAGTGGAGCTGTTTTTT
TRBD2 TRBJ2-2 - TRBV5-1 CASSIPGLAGGSTGELFF TGCGCCAGCAGCATACCGGGACTAGCGGGAGGAAGCACCGGGGAGCTGTTTTTT
TRBD1 TRBJ1-2 once TRBV19 CASSSGGAGSGYTF TGTGCCAGTAGTTCAGGGGGCGCAGGGTCTGGCTACACCTTC
- TRBJ2-2 - TRBV30 CAWRLMNTGELFF TGTGCCTGGCGTCTGATGAACACCGGGGAGCTGTTTTTT
- TRBJ1-2 - TRBV6-5 CAILGGDGYTF TGTGCCATCCTTGGCGGTGATGGCTACACCTTC
- TRBJ2-1 - TRBV6-1 CASSESWRTEQFF TGTGCCAGCAGTGAATCCTGGCGGACTGAGCAGTTCTTC
- TRBJ2-7 once TRBV6-6 CASKKDHEQYF TGTGCCAGCAAGAAGGACCACGAGCAGTACTTC
- TRBJ1-3 - TRBV30 CAWSRGAGTGNTIYF TGTGCCTGGAGTAGGGGGGCAGGGACTGGAAACACCATATATTTT
- TRBJ1-3 - TRBV5-1 CASSSDTWGNTIYF TGCGCCAGCAGCTCAGACACTTGGGGAAACACCATATATTTT
- TRBJ1-5 - TRBV28 CASSLPSQPQHF TGTGCCAGCAGTTTACCCTCCCAGCCCCAGCATTTT
TRBD1 TRBJ2-7 - TRBV5-6 CASSSNPGQAAYEQYF TGTGCCAGCAGCTCGAACCCGGGACAGGCAGCCTACGAGCAGTACTTC
- TRBJ2-5 - TRBV10-1 CASSESAGMQETQYF TGCGCCAGCAGTGAGTCTGCAGGAATGCAAGAGACCCAGTACTTC
TRBD2 TRBJ2-3 - TRBV10-1 CASSELAAATDTQYF TGCGCCAGCAGTGAACTAGCGGCGGCCACAGATACGCAGTATTTT
- TRBJ2-7 - TRBV28 CASRTLSYEQYF TGTGCCAGCCGGACTCTCTCCTACGAGCAGTACTTC
TRBD1 TRBJ1-2 - TRBV5-1 CASSLPRQGNYGYTF TGCGCCAGCAGCTTGCCGCGACAGGGTAACTATGGCTACACCTTC
- TRBJ2-4 - TRBV10-3 CAISEGASGAKNIQYF TGTGCCATCAGTGAGGGGGCGAGTGGGGCCAAAAACATTCAGTACTTC
- TRBJ2-1 - TRBV9 CASSVQAIYNEQFF TGTGCCAGCAGCGTACAAGCGATATACAATGAGCAGTTCTTC
- TRBJ2-1 - TRBV15 CATSRDQVHEQFF TGTGCCACCAGCAGAGATCAGGTCCATGAGCAGTTCTTC
- TRBJ2-5 - TRBV5-1 CASRFGETQYF TGCGCCAGCAGATTTGGAGAGACCCAGTACTTC
TRBD1 TRBJ2-3 once TRBV7-9 CASSTGTGRTDTQYF TGTGCCAGCAGCACCGGGACAGGGCGCACAGATACGCAGTATTTT
TRBD1 TRBJ2-7 - TRBV5-1 CASSLAPTGQGYEQYF TGCGCCAGCAGCTTGGCCCCAACGGGACAGGGTTACGAGCAGTACTTC
TRBD1 TRBJ2-7 - TRBV7-3 CASSKGIGDRGYEQYF TGTGCCAGCAGCAAAGGGATCGGGGACAGGGGCTACGAGCAGTACTTC
TRBD1 TRBJ1-2 - TRBV28 CASRRTGSLNYGYTF TGTGCCAGCAGACGGACAGGGAGCCTTAACTATGGCTACACCTTC
TRBD1 TRBJ2-1 once TRBV6-1 CASSEGQGARWEQFF TGTGCCAGCAGCGAGGGGCAGGGGGCGCGTTGGGAGCAGTTCTTC
- TRBJ2-3 - TRBV11-2 CASSRPGSTDTQYF TGTGCCAGCAGTCGTCCGGGATCCACAGATACGCAGTATTTT
TRBD2 TRBJ2-3 - TRBV5-1 CASSSGLAGTDTQYF TGCGCCAGCAGCTCGGGACTAGCGGGGACAGATACGCAGTATTTT
- TRBJ1-2 - TRBV28 CASSRFGQSMSYTF TGTGCCAGCAGTAGATTCGGACAGTCTATGAGCTACACCTTC